Listed here are 20 T cell receptor beta chains from one sample, sequenced in a study of siplizumab effects on memory and regulatory T cells. Repertoires were generated with immunoSEQ multiplex PCR, while TCRdb's copy carries only in-frame clones and drops some. The sample holds 57,000 or so clones; around 79% are singletons and the top ten take 0.35% to 0.5%. The sample consisted of memory CD4+ T cells sorted from blood. Receptors originate from a human donor in good health.

This chain links TRBV5-4 with TRBJ2-2; TRBD1 aligns across 9 bases. The CDR3 sequence is 17 residues long. With 4 bases clipped from V and 5 bases from J, the junction kept 12 bases outside the gene matches. Germline CDR1 SGHNT, CDR2 YYREEE (reference sequence). The CDR3 region has the DNA TGTGCCAGCAGCGATCCGGGACAGGGTCTAGGGACCGGGGAGCTGTTTTTT. Amino acids: CASSDPGQGLGTGELFF. Combining the CDR3 with reference TRBV5-4 and TRBJ2-2 gives the whole variable domain ETGVTQSPTHLIKTRGQQVTLRCSSQSGHNTVSWYQQALGQGPQFIFQYYREEENGRGNFPPRFSGLQFPNYSSELNVNALELDDSALYLCASSDPGQGLGTGELFFGEGSRLTVL.

V is TRBV7-7 and J is TRBJ2-2; 9 nucleotides match TRBD1. Looked up from germline, CDR1 is SSHAT and CDR2 is FNYEAQ (reference sequence). This CDR3 has 14 residues. V was clipped by 4 bases and J by 7 bases; unmatched bases: 4. This CDR3 reads CASSSSTGGGELFF. CDR3 bases: TGTGCCAGCAGCTCCTCGACAGGGGGCGGGGAGCTGTTTTTT. The entire variable domain, with the rest obtained from reference TRBV7-7 and TRBJ2-2, is as follows: GAGVSQSPRYKVTKRGQDVTLRCDPISSHATLYWYQQALGQGPEFLTYFNYEAQPDKSGLPSDRFSAERPEGSISTLTIQRTEQRDSAMYRCASSSSTGGGELFFGEGSRLTVL.

J is TRBJ1-1 and V is TRBV9; D is unresolved. The CDR3 length is 16 residues. The V end lost 3 bases, the J end lost 0 bases, and 15 bases lay between the germline ends. Germline values: CDR1 SGDLS, CDR2 YYNGEE. In DNA, the CDR3 is TGTGCCAGCAGCGAGGCCCCGGGTCAGATGAACACTGAAGCTTTCTTT. It is translated as CASSEAPGQMNTEAFF.

This chain uses TRBV14 with TRBJ2-7, with D uncertain. V dropped 1 base and J dropped 9 bases, with 13 bases sitting between them. The germline V gene has CDR1 SGHDN and CDR2 FVKESK. This CDR3 spans 13 amino acids. The CDR3 nucleotides read TGTGCCAGCAGCCAAGCCAGGCCGTCTGGGCAGTACTTC. It codes for CASSQARPSGQYF.

This chain joins TRBV4-2 and TRBJ1-2; weak D call: TRBD1 (5 bases). V lost 1 base to trimming and J lost 3 bases, with 9 bases between them. Germline values: CDR1 LGHNA, CDR2 YNFKEQ. The CDR3 covers 14 residues. The CDR3 spells CASSQGGSDYGYTF. CDR3 coding DNA: TGTGCCAGCAGCCAAGGGGGGTCAGACTATGGCTACACCTTC.

The chain joins TRBV9 to TRBJ2-1; 9 bases map to TRBD2. Germline loops: CDR1 SGDLS, CDR2 YYNGEE. V gave up 3 bases and J gave up 10 bases; unmatched junction bases: 8. This CDR3 has 14 residues. Here the CDR3 DNA reads TGTGCCAGCAGCGCCGTAGCGGGGGTCCGGGAGCAGTTCTTC. Amino acids: CASSAVAGVREQFF.

The rearrangement links TRBV29-1 to TRBJ1-2; D uncertain. The CDR3 extends over 13 amino acids. Germline CDR1 SQVTM, CDR2 ANQGSEA. V lost 2 bases, J lost 8 bases, and 15 bases lay in between. This CDR3 is CSVEWMMGDGYTF. CDR3 nucleotide sequence: TGCAGCGTTGAATGGATGATGGGCGACGGCTACACCTTC.

The rearrangement links TRBV28 to TRBJ2-7, with TRBD1 as a possible D gene (5 bases). This CDR3 comprises 13 residues. Trimming removed 4 bases from V and 5 bases from J, with 12 bases in between. Per the germline V gene, CDR1 is MDHEN and CDR2 is SYDVKM. CDR3 sequence (DNA): TGTGCCAGCAGTTGGGGCAGTATAGACGAGCAGTACTTC. The encoded protein is CASSWGSIDEQYF.

The rearrangement joins TRBV7-6 to TRBJ2-2, with TRBD2 matching 16 bases. This CDR3 contains 18 residues. Germline V gene data show CDR1 as SGHVS and CDR2 as FNYEAQ. J was trimmed by 7 bases and V by 5 bases; bases with no gene match: 10. CDR3 protein: CASSPAGTSGGAFGELFF. CDR3 in DNA: TGTGCCAGCAGCCCCGCTGGGACTAGCGGGGGGGCCTTCGGGGAGCTGTTTTTT.

The genes are TRBV7-9 and TRBJ1-1; no firm D call. Germline V lookup: CDR1 SEHNR, CDR2 FQNEAQ (reference sequence). The V end was cut by 3 bases, the J end by 0 bases, with 8 bases between. The CDR3 is made up of 14 amino acids. The CDR3: CASSFLGLNTEAFF. The CDR3, as DNA: TGTGCCAGCAGCTTCTTAGGGTTGAACACTGAAGCTTTCTTT.

This chain uses TRBV4-1 with TRBJ1-4; the D gene is possibly TRBD1 (6 bases). Germline CDR1 is MGHRA and CDR2 is YSYEKL. With 0 bases removed from V and 8 bases from J, the gap between germline ends came to 16 bases. There are 16 residues in the CDR3. In DNA, the CDR3 is TGCGCCAGCAGCCAAGAGAGGAGGGGGGCTGGAGAAAAACTGTTTTTT. As protein: CASSQERRGAGEKLFF.

The chain links TRBV7-3 to TRBJ1-1; D call uncertain. The CDR3 has 13 residues. Trimming stripped 4 bases from V and 2 bases from J, with 8 bases between. Per germline, CDR1 SGHTA and CDR2 FQGTGA. The CDR3 DNA sequence: TGTGCCAGCAGCTCGCAGATAAACACTGAAGCTTTCTTT. This sequence encodes CASSSQINTEAFF.

The chain has TRBV9 and TRBJ2-6; D unclear. The ends were cut back, 1 base at V and 0 bases at J, with 8 bases in the middle. CDR3 size: 16 residues. Germline loops: CDR1 SGDLS, CDR2 YYNGEE. In DNA form, the CDR3 reads TGTGCCAGCAGCGTAAGCTCCCACTCTGGGGCCAACGTCCTGACTTTC. This gives the protein CASSVSSHSGANVLTF.

This clone was detected once. The V gene is TRBV5-1, the J gene TRBJ1-1; 8 positions match TRBD1. The germline V gene encodes CDR1 SGHRS and CDR2 YFSETQ. V dropped 4 bases and J dropped 10; count of bases not matched to a gene: 9. This CDR3 has 13 residues. The CDR3 nucleotides read TGCGCCAGCAGCCGAGGACAGGGTTTTGGAGCTTTCTTT. This codes for CASSRGQGFGAFF.

In its sample, this clone was seen a few times. CDR3 amino acids: CASRHQGVGTDTQYF. The CDR3 bases are TGTGCCAGCAGGCACCAGGGTGTCGGCACAGATACGCAGTATTTT. The chain links TRBV6-5 to TRBJ2-3; tentatively, D is TRBD1 (5 bases). V lost 6 bases and J 1 base, leaving 14 bases between the germline ends. CDR3 length: 15 residues. Germline V gene lookup returns CDR1 MNHEY and CDR2 SVGAGI.

This clone appeared a single time. The genes are TRBV28 and TRBJ1-1, with TRBD1 matching 9 bases. Trimming removed 4 bases from V and 11 bases from J; junction bases left unmatched: 8. Looked up from germline, CDR1 is MDHEN and CDR2 is SYDVKM. The length of the CDR3 is 13 residues. The CDR3 loop reads CASSWDRAKVAFF. The CDR3 nucleotides read TGTGCCAGCAGTTGGGACAGGGCAAAGGTCGCTTTCTTT.

This clone showed up just a few times. The genes are TRBV19 and TRBJ2-7; tentatively, D is TRBD1 (5 bases). This CDR3 has 14 amino acids. V was shortened by 4 bases and J by 0 bases, with 10 bases between the two germline ends. Per the germline V gene, CDR1 is LNHDA and CDR2 is SQIVND (reference sequence). DNA for the CDR3: TGTGCCAGTAGTAGGGGCAGGAACTCCTACGAGCAGTACTTC. Its translation is CASSRGRNSYEQYF.

The V gene is TRBV9, the J gene TRBJ2-3, with D perhaps matching TRBD1 (6 bases). The CDR3 is 14 residues long. Germline V gene data show CDR1 as SGDLS and CDR2 as YYNGEE. Trimming stripped 6 bases from V and 4 bases from J, with 15 bases between. The CDR3 bases are TGTGCCAGCAATCTCGGGTCAGGGGCAGATACGCAGTATTTT. Protein product: CASNLGSGADTQYF. Using reference TRBV9 and TRBJ2-3 for the parts outside the CDR3, the full variable domain is DSGVTQTPKHLITATGQRVTLRCSPRSGDLSVYWYQQSLDQGLQFLIQYYNGEERAKGNILERFSAQQFPDLHSELNLSSLELGDSALYFCASNLGSGADTQYFGPGTRLTVL.

This chain joins TRBV27 and TRBJ2-6, with D unclear. The CDR3 runs to 14 residues. Germline CDR1 MNHEY, CDR2 SMNVEV (reference sequence). Trimming pared 5 bases from V and 0 bases from J, leaving 5 bases between. The CDR3 region has the DNA TGTGCCAGCAGTCAAAGCTCTGGGGCCAACGTCCTGACTTTC. Its protein product is CASSQSSGANVLTF.

The chain employs TRBV7-3 and TRBJ1-4; D gene ambiguous. The CDR3 totals 13 residues. Trimming took off 5 bases at V and 8 bases at J, with 12 bases between the two ends. Germline loops: CDR1 SGHTA, CDR2 FQGTGA. The CDR3 here is CASSLIPDEKLFF. CDR3 sequence (DNA): TGTGCCAGCAGCCTGATCCCGGACGAAAAACTGTTTTTT.